This TCR beta chain is from a study of response to subunit inactivated influenza vaccine. This clonotype was seen more than once but under ten times. As yet, its antigen is unknown. Study conclusions and caveats: There was a suggestion from the authors that each seasonal influenza vaccination recruits few new T cells.

TCRdb reanalysed the RT-PCR reads using MiXCR and keeps one entry per CDR3 protein. The sample shows hundreds of thousands of distinct CDR3 sequences, 15% to 19% of them seen only once. The CDR3 loop spans 15 amino acids. Trimming stripped 5 bases from V and 3 bases from J, with 17 bases between. Germline assignment: CDR1 SGHTA and CDR2 FQGNSA. The clonotype originates from a man aged 45 to 65 who received an inactivated influenza vaccine. The chain is built from TRBV7-2 and TRBJ2-7; D perhaps matches TRBD2 (7 bases). The starting material was PBMCs from blood, obtained less than 13 days after vaccination. The CDR3 spells CASSREEGQNYEQYF. The DNA for the CDR3 is TGTGCCAGCAGCCGGGAGGAGGGACAAAACTACGAGCAGTACTTC.